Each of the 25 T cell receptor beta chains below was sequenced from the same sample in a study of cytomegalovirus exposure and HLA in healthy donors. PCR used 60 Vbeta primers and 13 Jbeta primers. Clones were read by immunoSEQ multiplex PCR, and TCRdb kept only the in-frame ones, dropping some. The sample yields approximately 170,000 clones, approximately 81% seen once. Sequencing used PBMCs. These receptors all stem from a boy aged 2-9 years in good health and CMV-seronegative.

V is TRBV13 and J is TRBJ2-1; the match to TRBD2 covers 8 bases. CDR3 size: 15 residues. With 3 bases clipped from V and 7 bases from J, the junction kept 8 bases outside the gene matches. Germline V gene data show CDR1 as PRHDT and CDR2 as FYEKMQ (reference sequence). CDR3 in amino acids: CASSLRLAPGNEQFF. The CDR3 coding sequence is TGTGCCAGCAGCTTGAGACTAGCGCCGGGGAATGAGCAGTTCTTC.

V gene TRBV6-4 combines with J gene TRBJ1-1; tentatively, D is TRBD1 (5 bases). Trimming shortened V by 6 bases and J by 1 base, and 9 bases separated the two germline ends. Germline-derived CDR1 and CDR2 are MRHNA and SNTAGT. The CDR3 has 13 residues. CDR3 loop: CASRETENTEAFF. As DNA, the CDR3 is TGTGCCAGCAGAGAGACAGAGAACACTGAAGCTTTCTTT.

CDR3 in amino acids: CASSPRTGSTSPLHF. The DNA of the CDR3 is TGTGCCAGCAGCCCCAGGACAGGGTCGACTTCACCCCTCCACTTT. V usage is TRBV7-9 and J usage is TRBJ1-6, with TRBD1 identical over 8 bases. The CDR3 contains 15 residues. Unmatched junction bases numbered 9, after V lost 5 bases and J lost 9 bases. CDR1 and CDR2 (germline): SEHNR, FQNEAQ (reference sequence).

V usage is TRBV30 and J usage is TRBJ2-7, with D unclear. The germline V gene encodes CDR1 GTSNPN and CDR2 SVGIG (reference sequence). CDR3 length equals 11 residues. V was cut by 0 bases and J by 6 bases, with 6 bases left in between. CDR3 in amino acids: CAWSVKSEQYF. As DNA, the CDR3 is TGTGCCTGGAGTGTAAAGAGCGAGCAGTACTTC.

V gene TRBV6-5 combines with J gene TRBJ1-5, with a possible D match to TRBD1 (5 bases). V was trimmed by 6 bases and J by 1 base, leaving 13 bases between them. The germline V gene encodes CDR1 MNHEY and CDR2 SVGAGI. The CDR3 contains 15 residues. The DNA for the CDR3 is TGTGCCAGCAGACCACTCCAGGGAAGCAATCAGCCCCAGCATTTT. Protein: CASRPLQGSNQPQHF.

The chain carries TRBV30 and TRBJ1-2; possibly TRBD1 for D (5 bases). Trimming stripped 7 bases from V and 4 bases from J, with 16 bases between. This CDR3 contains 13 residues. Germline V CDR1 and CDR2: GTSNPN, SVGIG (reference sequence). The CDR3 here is CASTGLWGYGYTF. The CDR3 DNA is TGTGCCTCGACGGGACTTTGGGGCTATGGCTACACCTTC.

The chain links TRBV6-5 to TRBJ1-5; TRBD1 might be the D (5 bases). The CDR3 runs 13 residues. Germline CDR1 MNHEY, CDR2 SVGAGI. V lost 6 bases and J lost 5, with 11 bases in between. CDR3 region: CASSRSGDQPQHF. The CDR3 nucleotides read TGTGCCAGCAGCCGGTCGGGGGATCAGCCCCAGCATTTT.

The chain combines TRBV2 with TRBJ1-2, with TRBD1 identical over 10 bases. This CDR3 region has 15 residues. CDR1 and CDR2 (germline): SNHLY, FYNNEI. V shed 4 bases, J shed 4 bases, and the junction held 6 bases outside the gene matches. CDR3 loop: CASSVGQGSFYGYTF. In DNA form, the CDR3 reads TGTGCCAGCAGTGTGGGACAGGGGAGTTTCTATGGCTACACCTTC.

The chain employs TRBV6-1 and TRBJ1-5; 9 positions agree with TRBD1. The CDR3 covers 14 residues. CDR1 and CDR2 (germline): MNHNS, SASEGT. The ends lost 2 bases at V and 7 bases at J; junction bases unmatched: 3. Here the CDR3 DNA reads TGTGCCAGCAGTGAAAGGACAGGGGAACAGCCCCAGCATTTT. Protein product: CASSERTGEQPQHF.

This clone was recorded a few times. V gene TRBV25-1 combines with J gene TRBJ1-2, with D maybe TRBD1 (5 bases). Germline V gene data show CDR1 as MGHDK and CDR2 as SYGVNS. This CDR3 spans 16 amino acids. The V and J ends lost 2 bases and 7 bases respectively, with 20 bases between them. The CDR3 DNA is TGTGCCAGCAGTGAACGGTTGGGCCAGGGTCATGGTGGCTACACCTTC. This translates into CASSERLGQGHGGYTF.

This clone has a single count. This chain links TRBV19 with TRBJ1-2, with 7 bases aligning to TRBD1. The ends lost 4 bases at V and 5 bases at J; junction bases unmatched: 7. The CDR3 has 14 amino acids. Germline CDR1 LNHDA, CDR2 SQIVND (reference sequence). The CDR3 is CASSTPRDSYGYTF. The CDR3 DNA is TGTGCCAGTAGTACCCCCCGGGACAGTTATGGCTACACCTTC.

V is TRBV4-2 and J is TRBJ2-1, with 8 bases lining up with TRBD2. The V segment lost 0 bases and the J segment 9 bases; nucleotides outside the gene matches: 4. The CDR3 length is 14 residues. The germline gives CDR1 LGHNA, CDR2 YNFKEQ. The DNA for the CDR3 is TGTGCCAGCAGCCAAGAGACTAGCGAGAGTGAGCAGTTCTTC. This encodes CASSQETSESEQFF.

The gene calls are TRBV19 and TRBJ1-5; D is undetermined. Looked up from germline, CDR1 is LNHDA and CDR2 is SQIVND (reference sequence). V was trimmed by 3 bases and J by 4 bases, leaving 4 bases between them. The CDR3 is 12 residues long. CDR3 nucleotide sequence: TGTGCCAGTAGTATCGGGAATCAGCCCCAGCATTTT. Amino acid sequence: CASSIGNQPQHF.

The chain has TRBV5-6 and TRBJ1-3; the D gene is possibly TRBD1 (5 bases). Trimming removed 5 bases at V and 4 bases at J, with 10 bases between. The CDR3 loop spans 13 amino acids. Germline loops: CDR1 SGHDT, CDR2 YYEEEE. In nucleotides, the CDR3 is TGTGCCAGCAGAGCTAACAGGGGAAACACCATATATTTT. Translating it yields CASRANRGNTIYF.

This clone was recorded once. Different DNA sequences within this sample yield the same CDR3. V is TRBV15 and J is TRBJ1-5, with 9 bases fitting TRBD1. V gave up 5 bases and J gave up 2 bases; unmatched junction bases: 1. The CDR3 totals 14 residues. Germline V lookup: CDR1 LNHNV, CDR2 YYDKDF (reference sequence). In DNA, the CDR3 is TGTGCCACCAGCGGGGACAGGGGCAATCAGCCCCAGCATTTT. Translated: CATSGDRGNQPQHF.

Written as DNA, the CDR3 is TGTGCCAGCACGGGGGACTCTGGAAACACCATATATTTT. Protein product: CASTGDSGNTIYF. V and J are TRBV5-6 and TRBJ1-3; D is possibly TRBD1 (5 bases). The CDR3 has 13 residues. V lost 6 bases and J lost 0, with 7 bases in between. The germline V gene encodes CDR1 SGHDT and CDR2 YYEEEE.

The DNA for the CDR3 is TGTGCCAGCAGTGAAGCGCTGGGGGCGAATCAGCCCCAGCATTTT. Encoded protein: CASSEALGANQPQHF. The V and J genes are TRBV6-1 and TRBJ1-5; TRBD1 might be the D (6 bases). The V end lost 0 bases, the J end lost 4 bases, and 10 bases lay between the germline ends. Germline-derived CDR1 and CDR2 are MNHNS and SASEGT. This CDR3 has 15 residues.

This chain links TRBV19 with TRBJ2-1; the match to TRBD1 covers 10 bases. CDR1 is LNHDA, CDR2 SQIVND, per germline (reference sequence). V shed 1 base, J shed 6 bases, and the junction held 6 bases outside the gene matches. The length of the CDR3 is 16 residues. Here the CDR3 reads CASSIARTGGLNEQFF. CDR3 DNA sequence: TGTGCCAGTAGTATAGCGAGGACAGGGGGGCTCAATGAGCAGTTCTTC.

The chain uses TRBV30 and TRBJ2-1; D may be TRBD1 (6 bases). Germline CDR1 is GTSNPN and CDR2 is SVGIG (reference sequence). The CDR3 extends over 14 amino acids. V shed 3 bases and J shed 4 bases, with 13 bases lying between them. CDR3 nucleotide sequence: TGTGCCTGGAGGGGGCAGGGGTTATACAATGAGCAGTTCTTC. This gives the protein CAWRGQGLYNEQFF.

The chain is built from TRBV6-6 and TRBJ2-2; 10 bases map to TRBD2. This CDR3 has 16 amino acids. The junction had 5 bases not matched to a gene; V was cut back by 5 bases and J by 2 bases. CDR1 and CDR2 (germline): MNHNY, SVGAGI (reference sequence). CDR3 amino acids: CASSRTSGGNTGELFF. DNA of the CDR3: TGTGCCAGCAGTAGGACTAGCGGAGGAAACACCGGGGAGCTGTTTTTT.

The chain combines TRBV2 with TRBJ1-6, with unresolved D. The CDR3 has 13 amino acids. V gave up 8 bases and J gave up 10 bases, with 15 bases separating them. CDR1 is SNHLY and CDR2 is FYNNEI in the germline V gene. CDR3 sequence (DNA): TGTGCCAGCGGCGGGGAAAGCAAATCACCCCTCCACTTT. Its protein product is CASGGESKSPLHF.

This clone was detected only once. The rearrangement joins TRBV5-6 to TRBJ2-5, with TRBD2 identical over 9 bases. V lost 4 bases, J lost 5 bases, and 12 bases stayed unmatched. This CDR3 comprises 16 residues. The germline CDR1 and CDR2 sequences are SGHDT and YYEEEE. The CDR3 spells CASSRTGLAGLETQYF. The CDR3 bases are TGTGCCAGCAGCCGTACTGGGCTAGCGGGGCTGGAGACCCAGTACTTC.

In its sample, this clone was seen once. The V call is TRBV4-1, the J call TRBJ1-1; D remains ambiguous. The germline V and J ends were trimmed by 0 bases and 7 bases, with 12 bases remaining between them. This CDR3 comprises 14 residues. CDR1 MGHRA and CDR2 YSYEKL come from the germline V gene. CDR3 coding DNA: TGCGCCAGCAGCCAAGAAGGAAGAGGAGGTGAAGCTTTCTTT. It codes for CASSQEGRGGEAFF.

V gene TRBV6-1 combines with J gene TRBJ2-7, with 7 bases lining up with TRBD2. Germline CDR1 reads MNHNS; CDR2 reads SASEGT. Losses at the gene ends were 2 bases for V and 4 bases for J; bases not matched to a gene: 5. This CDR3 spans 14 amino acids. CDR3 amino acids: CASSEPGLPYEQYV. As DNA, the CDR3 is TGTGCCAGCAGTGAACCGGGACTACCGTACGAGCAGTACGTC.

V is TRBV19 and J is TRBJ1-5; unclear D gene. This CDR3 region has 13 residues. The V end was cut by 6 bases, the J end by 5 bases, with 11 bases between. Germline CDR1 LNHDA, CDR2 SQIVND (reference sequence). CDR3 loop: CASSLPAHQPQHF. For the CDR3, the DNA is TGTGCCAGTAGCTTGCCTGCGCATCAGCCCCAGCATTTT.